The rows below give T cell receptor beta chains drawn from one sample of a study of blood T cell repertoires in COVID-19. Profiled with immunoSEQ multiplex PCR; TCRdb holds only in-frame clones, not every one. Among 100,000 to 150,000 clones listed, 70% to 80% were seen once. The sequenced sample was peripheral blood. The receptors were gathered from a man in his fifties with acute or convalescent COVID-19. Both conserved end residues are part of each CDR3. The order of the fields is J gene, clone size, CDR3 length, V gene, D gene, CDR3 protein, CDR3 DNA. The D gene is left open where the match is weak. Not all rows give a size; the values are once, few, many and, for expanded clones, a class.

J: TRBJ1-1
size: few
length: 15
V: TRBV7-3
D: -
CDR3: CASSPEGVRNTEAFF
DNA: TGTGCCAGCAGCCCAGAAGGGGTTCGGAACACTGAAGCTTTCTTT

J: TRBJ2-5
size: -
length: 16
V: TRBV3-1/TRBV3-2
D: TRBD2
CDR3: CASSQDLAGRGETQYF
DNA: TGTGCCAGCAGCCAAGATTTGGCAGGGCGGGGGGAGACCCAGTACTTC

J: TRBJ1-1
size: -
length: 15
V: TRBV2
D: -
CDR3: CASSVGGSENTEAFF
DNA: TGTGCCAGCAGTGTGGGGGGGAGCGAGAACACTGAAGCTTTCTTT

J: TRBJ2-5
size: -
length: 14
V: TRBV4-2
D: -
CDR3: CASSQGGRGETQYF
DNA: TGTGCCAGCAGCCAAGGAGGGCGCGGGGAGACCCAGTACTTC

J: TRBJ1-1
size: -
length: 16
V: TRBV5-1
D: TRBD1
CDR3: CASSPTRQGTNTEAFF
DNA: TGCGCCAGCAGCCCGACCCGACAGGGGACGAACACTGAAGCTTTCTTT

J: TRBJ2-7
size: -
length: 14
V: TRBV28
D: TRBD1
CDR3: CASSSPTGGREQYF
DNA: TGTGCCAGCAGTTCCCCGACAGGGGGCCGCGAGCAGTACTTC

J: TRBJ2-1
size: -
length: 16
V: TRBV18
D: TRBD2
CDR3: CASSPPAGGPVNEQFF
DNA: TGTGCCAGCTCACCACCGGCGGGAGGCCCGGTCAATGAGCAGTTCTTC

J: TRBJ1-2
size: -
length: 16
V: TRBV3-1/TRBV3-2
D: TRBD1
CDR3: CASSGTGGARLYGYTF
DNA: TGTGCCAGCAGCGGAACAGGGGGCGCGCGCCTCTATGGCTACACCTTC

J: TRBJ1-3
size: -
length: 15
V: TRBV13
D: -
CDR3: CASRWGPSSGNTIYF
DNA: TGTGCCAGCAGGTGGGGGCCCAGCTCTGGAAACACCATATATTTT

J: TRBJ2-2
size: -
length: 16
V: TRBV6-5
D: -
CDR3: CASSYRGFVNTGELFF
DNA: TGTGCCAGCAGTTACAGGGGTTTCGTGAACACCGGGGAGCTGTTTTTT

J: TRBJ2-4
size: -
length: 17
V: TRBV10-3
D: -
CDR3: CAISDPSNPSAKNIQYF
DNA: TGTGCCATCAGTGACCCCAGTAACCCCTCAGCCAAAAACATTCAGTACTTC

J: TRBJ1-5
size: -
length: 18
V: TRBV4-1
D: -
CDR3: CASSQGRGGQFSNQPQHF
DNA: TGCGCCAGCAGCCAAGGAAGGGGTGGACAGTTTAGCAATCAGCCCCAGCATTTT

J: TRBJ2-3
size: -
length: 14
V: TRBV7-7
D: TRBD1
CDR3: CASSPGQSTDTQYF
DNA: TGTGCTAGCAGTCCGGGACAGAGCACAGATACGCAGTATTTT

J: TRBJ2-5
size: -
length: 16
V: TRBV7-3
D: TRBD2
CDR3: CASSLGSGGLRETQYF
DNA: TGTGCCAGCAGCTTAGGTAGCGGGGGACTTCGAGAGACCCAGTACTTC

J: TRBJ1-5
size: -
length: 18
V: TRBV2
D: TRBD1
CDR3: CASSPPDRGPYSNQPQHF
DNA: TGTGCCAGCAGCCCACCCGACAGGGGGCCTTATAGCAATCAGCCCCAGCATTTT

J: TRBJ2-1
size: many
length: 15
V: TRBV6-4
D: TRBD2
CDR3: CASSDSSGSYNEQFF
DNA: TGTGCCAGCAGTGACTCTAGCGGGAGCTACAATGAGCAGTTCTTC

J: TRBJ2-1
size: -
length: 12
V: TRBV5-1
D: TRBD2
CDR3: CASGTSGTQQFF
DNA: TGCGCCAGCGGGACTAGCGGGACCCAACAGTTCTTC

J: TRBJ2-3
size: -
length: 14
V: TRBV13
D: -
CDR3: CASSLGQGTDTQYF
DNA: TGTGCCAGCAGCTTAGGGCAGGGCACAGATACGCAGTATTTT

J: TRBJ2-7
size: few
length: 11
V: TRBV5-6
D: -
CDR3: CASSLQSEQYF
DNA: TGTGCCAGCAGCTTGCAATCCGAGCAGTACTTC

J: TRBJ1-5
size: -
length: 14
V: TRBV5-8
D: -
CDR3: CASSHRFQGQPQHF
DNA: TGTGCCAGCAGCCATAGATTCCAGGGACAGCCCCAGCATTTT

J: TRBJ1-2
size: -
length: 14
V: TRBV28
D: -
CDR3: CASSLFDRNYGYTF
DNA: TGTGCCAGCAGTTTATTCGACAGGAACTATGGCTACACCTTC

J: TRBJ2-3
size: once
length: 14
V: TRBV19
D: TRBD2
CDR3: CASQKREGTDTQYF
DNA: TGTGCCAGTCAAAAGCGGGAGGGGACAGATACGCAGTATTTT

J: TRBJ1-6
size: many
length: 13
V: TRBV10-1
D: -
CDR3: CASSPQGNSPLHF
DNA: TGCGCCAGCAGTCCACAGGGTAATTCACCCCTCCACTTT

J: TRBJ1-4
size: once
length: 17
V: TRBV12-1
D: -
CDR3: CASSFARTGATNEKLFF
DNA: TGTGCCAGCAGCTTTGCGCGTACAGGGGCAACTAATGAAAAACTGTTTTTT

J: TRBJ2-1
size: -
length: 14
V: TRBV7-8
D: -
CDR3: CASSPNPVFSEQFF
DNA: TGTGCCAGCAGCCCGAACCCCGTGTTCAGTGAGCAGTTCTTC

J: TRBJ1-2
size: -
length: 15
V: TRBV16
D: TRBD1
CDR3: CASSQSTGGAGGYTF
DNA: TGTGCCAGCAGCCAGTCGACAGGGGGCGCGGGGGGCTACACCTTC

J: TRBJ2-3
size: once
length: 11
V: TRBV7-3
D: -
CDR3: CASGLTDTQYF
DNA: TGTGCCAGCGGCCTCACAGATACGCAGTATTTT

J: TRBJ1-2
size: -
length: 16
V: TRBV4-1
D: -
CDR3: CASSQESRDRGYGYTF
DNA: TGCGCCAGCAGCCAGGAGAGTCGAGATCGGGGCTATGGCTACACCTTC

J: TRBJ1-5
size: -
length: 12
V: TRBV19
D: -
CDR3: CASSIYNQPQHF
DNA: TGTGCCAGTAGTATCTACAATCAGCCCCAGCATTTT

J: TRBJ2-7
size: -
length: 13
V: TRBV29-1
D: -
CDR3: CSGTDMISYEQYF
DNA: TGCAGCGGTACCGACATGATATCCTACGAGCAGTACTTC

J: TRBJ1-1
size: once
length: 18
V: TRBV4-1
D: TRBD1
CDR3: CASSLQDVTGAVFTEAFF
DNA: TGCGCCAGCAGCCTTCAAGATGTGACAGGGGCGGTGTTCACTGAAGCTTTCTTT

J: TRBJ2-3
size: once
length: 16
V: TRBV6-2/TRBV6-3
D: TRBD2
CDR3: CASSYGTSGATDTQYF
DNA: TGTGCCAGCAGTTACGGGACTAGCGGGGCAACAGATACGCAGTATTTT

J: TRBJ2-7
size: -
length: 14
V: TRBV6-5
D: -
CDR3: CASSVWRGAGEQYF
DNA: TGTGCCAGCTCAGTTTGGCGGGGTGCGGGTGAGCAGTACTTC

J: TRBJ2-3
size: -
length: 14
V: TRBV29-1
D: TRBD2
CDR3: CSARRGLADLTQYF
DNA: TGCAGCGCCCGGAGGGGACTAGCGGATTTAACGCAGTATTTT

J: TRBJ2-3
size: -
length: 15
V: TRBV3-1/TRBV3-2
D: TRBD2
CDR3: CASSQESSGGAAQYF
DNA: TGTGCCAGCAGCCAAGAGTCAAGCGGGGGGGCTGCGCAGTATTTT

J: TRBJ1-5
size: few
length: 15
V: TRBV19
D: -
CDR3: CASWGRVFSNQPQHF
DNA: TGTGCCAGTTGGGGCAGGGTCTTTAGCAATCAGCCCCAGCATTTT

J: TRBJ2-7
size: -
length: 16
V: TRBV30
D: -
CDR3: CAWSAPLGSLSYEQYF
DNA: TGTGCCTGGAGTGCCCCCCTGGGCTCCCTCTCGTACGAGCAGTACTTC

J: TRBJ2-1
size: -
length: 16
V: TRBV7-3
D: -
CDR3: CASSLATGDFYNEQFF
DNA: TGTGCCAGCAGCTTAGCTACCGGGGACTTCTACAATGAGCAGTTCTTC

J: TRBJ1-2
size: -
length: 13
V: TRBV24-1
D: -
CDR3: CATSDGSRYGYTF
DNA: TGTGCCACCAGTGATGGGAGCCGGTATGGCTACACCTTC

J: TRBJ2-3
size: once
length: 14
V: TRBV3-1/TRBV3-2
D: TRBD2
CDR3: CASSPRGGLDTQYF
DNA: TGTGCCAGCAGCCCCCGCGGGGGGTTGGATACGCAGTATTTT

J: TRBJ1-4
size: -
length: 13
V: TRBV29-1
D: -
CDR3: CSVEAPGNEKLFF
DNA: TGCAGCGTTGAAGCGCCAGGGAATGAAAAACTGTTTTTT

J: TRBJ2-3
size: -
length: 16
V: TRBV3-1/TRBV3-2
D: TRBD1
CDR3: CASSQEYTQGVDTQYF
DNA: TGTGCCAGCAGCCAAGAATACACGCAGGGGGTAGATACGCAGTATTTT

J: TRBJ2-6
size: -
length: 15
V: TRBV27
D: -
CDR3: CASSAPSSGANVLTF
DNA: TGTGCCAGCAGTGCCCCCAGCTCTGGGGCCAACGTCCTGACTTTC

J: TRBJ2-1
size: -
length: 19
V: TRBV5-1
D: TRBD2
CDR3: CASSSLGTRRVSSYNEQFF
DNA: TGCGCCAGCAGCTCGCTCGGGACTAGAAGGGTAAGCTCCTACAATGAGCAGTTCTTC

J: TRBJ2-2
size: -
length: 16
V: TRBV24-1
D: TRBD2
CDR3: CATSDLTSGRAGELFF
DNA: TGTGCCACCAGTGATTTGACTAGCGGGAGGGCCGGGGAGCTGTTTTTT

J: TRBJ2-2
size: -
length: 13
V: TRBV19
D: -
CDR3: CATRTDNTGELFF
DNA: TGTGCCACCAGGACAGACAACACCGGGGAGCTGTTTTTT

J: TRBJ2-5
size: -
length: 13
V: TRBV7-3
D: -
CDR3: CASARVSQETQYF
DNA: TGTGCCAGCGCGAGAGTAAGCCAAGAGACCCAGTACTTC

J: TRBJ2-1
size: -
length: 13
V: TRBV4-1
D: TRBD2
CDR3: CASRREAHNEQFF
DNA: TGCGCCAGCAGACGGGAGGCCCACAATGAGCAGTTCTTC